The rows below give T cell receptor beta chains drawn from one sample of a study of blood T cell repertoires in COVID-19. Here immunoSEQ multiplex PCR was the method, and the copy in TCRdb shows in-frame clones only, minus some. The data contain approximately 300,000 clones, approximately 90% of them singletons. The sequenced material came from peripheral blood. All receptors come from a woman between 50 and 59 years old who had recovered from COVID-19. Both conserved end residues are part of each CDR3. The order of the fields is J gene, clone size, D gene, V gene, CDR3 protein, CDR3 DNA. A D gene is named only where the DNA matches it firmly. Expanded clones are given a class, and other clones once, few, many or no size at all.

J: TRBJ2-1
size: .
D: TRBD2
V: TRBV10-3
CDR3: CAISDAGGLPREQFF
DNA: TGTGCCATCAGTGACGCGGGGGGTCTACCGAGAGAGCAGTTCTTC

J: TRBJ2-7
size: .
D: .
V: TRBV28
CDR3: CASSEFVASNEQYF
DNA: TGTGCCAGCAGTGAATTCGTAGCGTCCAACGAGCAGTACTTC

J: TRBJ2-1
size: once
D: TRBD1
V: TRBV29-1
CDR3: CSVGGSGTGIYNEQFF
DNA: TGCAGCGTGGGGGGGTCCGGGACAGGGATCTACAATGAGCAGTTCTTC

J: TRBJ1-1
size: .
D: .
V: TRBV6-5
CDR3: CATLRGSTEAFF
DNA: TGTGCCACACTCCGGGGGAGCACTGAAGCTTTCTTT

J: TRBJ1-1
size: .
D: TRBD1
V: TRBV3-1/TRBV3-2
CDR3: CASSRTGGKTEAFF
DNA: TGTGCCAGCAGCCGAACAGGGGGCAAAACTGAAGCTTTCTTT

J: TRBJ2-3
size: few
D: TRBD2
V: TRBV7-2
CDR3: CASSPGLRGGLGTQYF
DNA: TGTGCCAGCAGCCCTGGACTGCGGGGGGGCCTCGGTACGCAGTATTTT

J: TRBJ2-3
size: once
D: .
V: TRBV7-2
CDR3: CASSFLAGGPDTQYF
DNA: TGTGCCAGCAGCTTCTTAGCAGGAGGTCCAGATACGCAGTATTTT

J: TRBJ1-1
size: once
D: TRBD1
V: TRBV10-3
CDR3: CAISDRGQGMTEAFF
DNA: TGTGCCATCAGCGATAGAGGACAGGGGATGACTGAAGCTTTCTTT

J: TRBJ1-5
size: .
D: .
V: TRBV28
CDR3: CASRHYRYSSNQPQHF
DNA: TGTGCCAGCAGGCATTACAGGTACTCAAGCAATCAGCCCCAGCATTTT

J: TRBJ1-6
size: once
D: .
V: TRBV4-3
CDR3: CASSQDLRRVLINSPLHF
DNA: TGCGCCAGCAGCCAAGATTTGCGCAGGGTCTTGATTAATTCACCCCTCCACTTT

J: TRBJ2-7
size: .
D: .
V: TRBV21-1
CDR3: CASSKGRQRLGEQYF
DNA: TGTGCCAGCAGCAAAGGTAGGCAGAGGCTTGGCGAGCAGTACTTC

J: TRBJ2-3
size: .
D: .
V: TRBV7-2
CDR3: CASSSIPGASTDTQYF
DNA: TGTGCCAGCAGCTCCATCCCGGGTGCCAGCACAGATACGCAGTATTTT

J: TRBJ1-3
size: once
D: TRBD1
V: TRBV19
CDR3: CASSLGGAAGGNTIYF
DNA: TGTGCCAGTAGTTTAGGGGGCGCGGCTGGAGGAAACACCATATATTTT

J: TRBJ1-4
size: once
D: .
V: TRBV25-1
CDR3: CASSDLGGVRDEKLFF
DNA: TGTGCCAGCAGCGACCTCGGGGGGGTAAGGGATGAAAAACTGTTTTTT

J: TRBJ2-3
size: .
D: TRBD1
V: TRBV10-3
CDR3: CAIRDRDRVTDTQYF
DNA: TGTGCCATCAGAGACCGGGACAGGGTAACAGATACGCAGTATTTT

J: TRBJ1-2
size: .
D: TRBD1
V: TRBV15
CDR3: CATSSGDRLDYGYTF
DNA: TGTGCCACCAGCTCTGGGGACAGGCTCGACTATGGCTACACCTTC

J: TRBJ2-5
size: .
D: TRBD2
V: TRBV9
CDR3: CASSPGLARQETQYF
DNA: TGTGCCAGCAGCCCGGGACTAGCGAGACAAGAGACCCAGTACTTC

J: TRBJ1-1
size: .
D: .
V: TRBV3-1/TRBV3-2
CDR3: CASSQTGQPNTEAFF
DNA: TGTGCCAGCAGCCAAACCGGACAGCCGAACACTGAAGCTTTCTTT

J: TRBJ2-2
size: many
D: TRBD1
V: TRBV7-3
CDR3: CASSLWQGDGELFF
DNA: TGTGCCAGCAGCTTATGGCAGGGGGACGGGGAGCTGTTTTTT

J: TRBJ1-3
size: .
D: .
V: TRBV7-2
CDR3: CASNVGVPGNTIYF
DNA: TGTGCCAGCAACGTCGGGGTGCCAGGAAACACCATATATTTT

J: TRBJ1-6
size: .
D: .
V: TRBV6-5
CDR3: CASSSQGNSPLHF
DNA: TGTGCCAGCAGTTCGCAGGGTAATTCACCCCTCCACTTT

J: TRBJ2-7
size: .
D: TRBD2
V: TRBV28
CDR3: CASSAGTSYEEQYF
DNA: TGTGCCAGCAGTGCCGGGACTAGCTATGAAGAGCAGTACTTC

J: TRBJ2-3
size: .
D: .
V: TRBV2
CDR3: CASSGGPYTDTQYF
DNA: TGTGCCAGCAGCGGGGGGCCCTACACAGATACGCAGTATTTT

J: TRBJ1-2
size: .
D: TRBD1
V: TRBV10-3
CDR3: CAISESRTGDGGYTF
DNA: TGTGCCATCAGTGAGTCCCGGACAGGGGACGGTGGCTACACCTTC

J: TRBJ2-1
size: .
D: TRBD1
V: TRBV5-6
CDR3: CASSKDRGIRNEQFF
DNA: TGTGCCAGCAGCAAAGACAGGGGGATTAGGAATGAGCAGTTCTTC